This T cell receptor (beta chain) was captured in a study of OX40 agonist ivuxolimab in advanced cancers. Overall study context: Patients were dosed with the agonistic anti-OX40 (CD134) antibody ivuxolimab. Cohort: about 80% men, mean age about 60, aged roughly 23 to 79. Allowance was made for prior anti-PD-1, anti-PD-L1 or anti-CTLA-4 therapy, and 35% to 40% had some.

Study observations and caveats: Nonresponders included some who also had low normalized T-cell clonal expansion.

This clone was seen a handful of times. Its target is not known. The table came from immunoSEQ multiplex PCR; TCRdb's copy has only in-frame clones and leaves some out. This sample yields 45,000 or so clones, of which roughly 88% are seen a single time; 2.6% belongs to the top ten. The starting material was CD4+ or CD8+ T cells sorted from blood, obtained in a trial of the OX40 agonist ivuxolimab. The TCR was taken from an adult with an advanced solid tumor such as melanoma, head and neck, liver or kidney cancer.

In nucleotides, the CDR3 is TGTGCCAGCAGGGTCGCTGGGGCCAACGTCCTGACTTTC. Protein product: CASRVAGANVLTF. This sequence joins TRBV14 and TRBJ2-6; D is unresolved. Germline CDR1 and CDR2: SGHDN and FVKESK. Trimming stripped 6 bases from V and 2 bases from J, with 5 bases between. The CDR3 sequence is 13 residues long. The entire variable domain, with the rest obtained from reference TRBV14 and TRBJ2-6, is as follows: EAGVTQFPSHSVIEKGQTVTLRCDPISGHDNLYWYRRVMGKEIKFLLHFVKESKQDESGMPNNRFLAERTGGTYSTLKVQPAELEDSGVYFCASRVAGANVLTFGAGSRLTVL.